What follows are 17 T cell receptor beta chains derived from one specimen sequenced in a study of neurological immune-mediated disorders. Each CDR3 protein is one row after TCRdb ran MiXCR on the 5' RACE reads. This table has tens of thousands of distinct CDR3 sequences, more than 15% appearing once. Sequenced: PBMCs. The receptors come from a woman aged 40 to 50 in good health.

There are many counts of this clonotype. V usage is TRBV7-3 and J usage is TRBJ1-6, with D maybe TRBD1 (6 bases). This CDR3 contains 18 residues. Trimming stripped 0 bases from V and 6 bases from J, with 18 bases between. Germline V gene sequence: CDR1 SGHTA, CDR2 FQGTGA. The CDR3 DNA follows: TGTGCCAGCAGCTTAACAGTCGTGGGGGGCCCTGTTAATTCACCCCTCCACTTT. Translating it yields CASSLTVVGGPVNSPLHF. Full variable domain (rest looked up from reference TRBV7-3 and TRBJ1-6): GAGVSQTPSNKVTEKGKYVELRCDPISGHTALYWYRQSLGQGPEFLIYFQGTGAADDSGLPNDRFFAVRPEGSVSTLKIQRTERGDSAVYLCASSLTVVGGPVNSPLHFGNGTRLTVT.

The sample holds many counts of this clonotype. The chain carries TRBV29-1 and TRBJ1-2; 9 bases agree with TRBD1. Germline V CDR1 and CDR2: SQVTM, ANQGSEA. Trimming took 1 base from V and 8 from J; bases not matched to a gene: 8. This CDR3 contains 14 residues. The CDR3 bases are TGCAGCGTTGAAGGCCGGGGCGGGACAGGGGGCTACACCTTC. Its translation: CSVEGRGGTGGYTF. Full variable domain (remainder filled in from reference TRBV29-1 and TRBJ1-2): SAVISQKPSRDICQRGTSLTIQCQVDSQVTMMFWYRQQPGQSLTLIATANQGSEATYESGFVIDKFPISRPNLTFSTLTVSNMSPEDSSIYLCSVEGRGGTGGYTFGSGTRLTVV.

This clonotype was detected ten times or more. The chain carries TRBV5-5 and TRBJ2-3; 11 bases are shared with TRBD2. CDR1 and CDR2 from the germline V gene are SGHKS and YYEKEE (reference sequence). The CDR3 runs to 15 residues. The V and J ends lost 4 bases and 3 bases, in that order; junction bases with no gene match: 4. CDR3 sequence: CASSLRLAGTDTQYF. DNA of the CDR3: TGTGCCAGCAGCCTCCGACTAGCGGGGACAGATACGCAGTATTTT.

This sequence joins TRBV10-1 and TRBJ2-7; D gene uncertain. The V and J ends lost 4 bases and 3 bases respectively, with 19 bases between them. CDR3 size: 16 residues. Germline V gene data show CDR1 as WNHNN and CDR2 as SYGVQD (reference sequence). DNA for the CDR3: TGCGCCAGCAGTGCTTCCCCTCTAGGGTCGTTCTACGAGCAGTACTTC. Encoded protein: CASSASPLGSFYEQYF.

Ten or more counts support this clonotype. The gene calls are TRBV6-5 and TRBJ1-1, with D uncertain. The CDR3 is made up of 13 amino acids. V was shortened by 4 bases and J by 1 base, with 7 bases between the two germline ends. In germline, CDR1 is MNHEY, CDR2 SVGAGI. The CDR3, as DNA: TGTGCCAGCAGTTTAACAGAGAACACTGAAGCTTTCTTT. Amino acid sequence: CASSLTENTEAFF.

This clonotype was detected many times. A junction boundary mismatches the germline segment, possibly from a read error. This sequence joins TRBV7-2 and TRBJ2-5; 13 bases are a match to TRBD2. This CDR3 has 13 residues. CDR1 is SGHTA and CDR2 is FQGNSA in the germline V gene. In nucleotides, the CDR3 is TGTGCCAGCAGCTTGACTAGCGGGGGGAAGCCGCACTTC. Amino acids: CASSLTSGGKPHF.

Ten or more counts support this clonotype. CDR3 coding DNA: TGTGCCAGCACTCCCGGGACGGCAGATAGCTCCTATAATTCACCCCTCCACTTT. Translating gives CASTPGTADSSYNSPLHF. The chain combines TRBV6-6 with TRBJ1-6, with D perhaps matching TRBD1 (5 bases). The V gene lost 7 bases and the J gene lost 0 bases, with 19 bases spanning the gap. Germline CDR1 and CDR2: MNHNY and SVGAGI (reference sequence). This CDR3 is built from 18 residues.

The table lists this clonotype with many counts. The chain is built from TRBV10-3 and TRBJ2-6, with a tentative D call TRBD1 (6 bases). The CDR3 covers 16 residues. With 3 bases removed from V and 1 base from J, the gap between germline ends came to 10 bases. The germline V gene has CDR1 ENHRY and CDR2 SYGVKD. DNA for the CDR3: TGTGCCATCAGTGAATCCCAGGGGTCTGGGGCCAACGTCCTGACTTTC. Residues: CAISESQGSGANVLTF.

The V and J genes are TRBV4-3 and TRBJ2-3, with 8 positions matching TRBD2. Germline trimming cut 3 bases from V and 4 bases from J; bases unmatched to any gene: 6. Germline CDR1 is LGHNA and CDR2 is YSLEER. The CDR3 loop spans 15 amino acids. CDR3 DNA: TGCGCCAGCAGCCAGAGCCAGCGGGGGTCAGATACGCAGTATTTT. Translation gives CASSQSQRGSDTQYF.

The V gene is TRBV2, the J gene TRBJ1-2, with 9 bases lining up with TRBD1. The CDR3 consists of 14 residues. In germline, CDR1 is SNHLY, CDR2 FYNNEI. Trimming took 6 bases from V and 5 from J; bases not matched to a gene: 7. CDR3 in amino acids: CASRKGQGGYGYTF. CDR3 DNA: TGTGCCAGCAGGAAGGGACAGGGAGGTTATGGCTACACCTTC.

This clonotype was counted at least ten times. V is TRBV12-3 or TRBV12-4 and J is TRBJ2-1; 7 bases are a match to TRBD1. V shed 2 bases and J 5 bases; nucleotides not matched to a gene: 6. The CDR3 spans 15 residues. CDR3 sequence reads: CASSLNRGLHNEQFF. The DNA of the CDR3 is TGTGCCAGCAGTTTAAACAGGGGCCTTCACAATGAGCAGTTCTTC.

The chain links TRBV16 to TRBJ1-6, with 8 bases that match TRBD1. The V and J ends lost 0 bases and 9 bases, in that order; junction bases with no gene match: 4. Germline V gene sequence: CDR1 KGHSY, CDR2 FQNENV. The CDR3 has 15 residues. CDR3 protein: CASSQSKTGGSPLHF. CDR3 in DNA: TGTGCCAGCAGCCAATCGAAAACAGGGGGTTCACCCCTCCACTTT.

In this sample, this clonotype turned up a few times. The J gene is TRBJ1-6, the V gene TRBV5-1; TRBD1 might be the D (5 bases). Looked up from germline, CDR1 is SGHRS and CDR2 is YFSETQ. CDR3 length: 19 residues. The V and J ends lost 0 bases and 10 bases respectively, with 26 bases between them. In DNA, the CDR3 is TGCGCCAGCAGCTTGGCGTGGTCGAGGACATCCTCCTACCGCTCACCCCTCCACTTT. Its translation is CASSLAWSRTSSYRSPLHF.

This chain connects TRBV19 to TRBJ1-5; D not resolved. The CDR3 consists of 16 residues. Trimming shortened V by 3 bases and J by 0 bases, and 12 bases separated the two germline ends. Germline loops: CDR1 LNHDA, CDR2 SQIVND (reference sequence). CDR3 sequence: CASSMTRGDSNQPQHF. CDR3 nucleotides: TGTGCCAGTAGTATGACTCGCGGGGATAGCAATCAGCCCCAGCATTTT.

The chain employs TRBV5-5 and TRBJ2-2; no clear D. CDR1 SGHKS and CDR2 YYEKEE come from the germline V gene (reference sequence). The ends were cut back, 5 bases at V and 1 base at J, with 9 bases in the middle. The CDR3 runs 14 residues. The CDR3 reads CASRWDWNTGELFF. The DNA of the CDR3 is TGTGCCAGCAGATGGGATTGGAACACCGGGGAGCTGTTTTTT.

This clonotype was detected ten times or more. The CDR3 loop is CASSQDLLRDSSSYEQYF. In DNA form, the CDR3 reads TGTGCCAGCAGCCAAGACCTTTTACGGGACAGCAGCTCCTACGAGCAGTACTTC. The chain uses TRBV4-2 and TRBJ2-7; 7 bases fit TRBD1. Germline V gene data show CDR1 as LGHNA and CDR2 as YNFKEQ. V was pared by 0 bases and J by 0 bases, with 11 bases of the junction left unmatched. CDR3 length equals 18 residues.

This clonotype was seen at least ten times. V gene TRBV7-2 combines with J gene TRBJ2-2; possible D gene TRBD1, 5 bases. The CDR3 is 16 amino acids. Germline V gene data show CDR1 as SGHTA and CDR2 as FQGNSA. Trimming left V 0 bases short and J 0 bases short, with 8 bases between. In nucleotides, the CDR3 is TGTGCCAGCAGCTTAGCGCTGACAGCGAACACCGGGGAGCTGTTTTTT. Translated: CASSLALTANTGELFF.